Given below is one T cell receptor (beta chain) in context. This clone's antigen is unknown. Base quality data are lacking; no much larger clone is found one base away. CDR1 and CDR2 are drawn from the germline V gene: SGDLS, YYNGEE. The CDR3 spans 16 residues, from the cysteine through the phenylalanine. Only the CDR3 part of the read is kept: 48 bases, read in frame from the first base. V is shortened by 4 bases, J by 0 bases, and the region joining them spans 15 bases. All of the isolated RNA was reverse transcribed with the High Capacity cDNA Reverse Transcription Kit, so expressed TCRB transcripts were sequenced. Deep immunoSEQ sequencing was applied to naive, central memory and regulatory T cell samples, giving an average of about 3.8 million total reads per sample. After sorted cells were lysed in RLT buffer, RNA was extracted with DNase-treated RNeasy Micro or Mini kits, with the choice depending on cell number. Each cell subset was processed separately to prevent cross-contamination, with patient and healthy donor samples processed together. The immunoSEQ multiplex PCR was used to amplify TCRB sequences from cDNA, generating 87-bp fragments that spanned the CDR3 region. Amplicons were sequenced on the Illumina HiSeq platform. On the study's bioinformatics: Synthetic template baselines were used to correct PCR bias computationally, reads within Hamming distance 2 were collapsed, and singletons that could not be merged were discarded. Reads were aligned against IMGT so that V, D and J genes, CDR3 length and insertions or deletions at six rearrangement sites could be assigned. Within each subset, clonotype counts were normalized to the number of sorted cells before true diversity and Gini coefficients were calculated with the tcR R package. The overlap coefficient, calculated on TCRB nucleotide sequences, was used to quantify repertoire sharing. Out-of-frame TCRB sequences from naive cells were analyzed to stand in for the pre-selection repertoire. The source is immuneACCESS, and TCRdb retained only in-frame sequences with V and J called. Part of the clones is not carried over; for the studies checked, unresolved V genes explain less than half of this, and the remainder is unexplained. That table supplies the V and J calls and clone size; D and trimming were determined from the DNA. The sample yields roughly 260,000 clones; roughly a tenth were counted once. The ten largest clonotypes hold more than 0.015% of the sample.

A single peripheral blood draw of around 120 mL on average was collected from each donor into heparinised tubes. Using a panel that included CD45RO, CCR7, CD25, CD127, CD95 and CD27, naive, central memory, regulatory and stem cell-like memory CD4+ T cells were sorted on a BD FACSAria II. Every sorted population had a purity above 95%. PBMCs were isolated right away by Lymphoprep density gradient centrifugation and were stained directly, without culture. So that batch effects would be minimized, each experiment stained and sorted samples in pairs, pairing one healthy donor with one patient. This sample stems from a study of beta chain features in type 1 diabetes (dated by TCRdb to the late 2010s). Describing the broader study: Mean age, gender distribution, total cell number and subset yield were not different between patients and healthy donors. The study compared the TCRB repertoires of sorted circulating CD4+ T cell subsets in recently diagnosed type 1 diabetes patients with those in matched healthy donors. A total of 107,917,701 sorted cells were examined across all samples, and the number of cells per subset was strongly correlated with RNA yield. Regulatory and stem cell-like memory subsets were isolated from only 8 patients and roughly eight healthy donors, whereas naive and central memory subsets came from all 28 donors. On the study overall, not on this receptor specifically: PCR might favor shorter templates, but patient and control samples were amplified and corrected together, so any skew would affect both groups equally. Because cDNA was sequenced instead of genomic DNA, activated cells with high expression could be over-represented, although the groups did not differ in activation or CD3 levels. Because the HLA sub-analyses included only small numbers of individuals, any influence of HLA type on TCRB rearrangement was left unresolved. Type 1 diabetes patients showed a moderate but significant shortening of TCRB CDR3 length in all four CD4+ subsets. The naive, central memory and regulatory TCRB repertoires appeared to resemble one another more closely among patients than among healthy donors. Patients with type 1 diabetes made fewer insertions and deleted more nucleotides at VDJ recombination sites, implying thymic rearrangement abnormalities.

Sequencing used naive CD4+ T cells from blood. The cell subset or site label on this specimen signifies: true naive CD4+ T cells. The TCR was taken from a man between 25 and 39 years old with type 1 diabetes. The V and J genes are TRBV9 and TRBJ2-3, and the D gene may be TRBD2, 6 bases matching. The DNA sequence is as follows: TGTGCCAGCAGCTCCTCTGCGGGGACTAGCACAGATACGCAGTATTTT. Translated, this gives CASSSSAGTSTDTQYF.